This record looks at one T cell receptor beta chain sequence and its context. Germline CDR1 is SGHNT and CDR2 is YYREEE (reference sequence). V gave up 3 bases and J gave up 3 bases; unmatched junction bases: 4. The CDR3 has 14 residues. This sample stems from a study of OX40 agonist ivuxolimab in advanced cancers. The assay was immunoSEQ multiplex PCR, and TCRdb's table has in-frame clones only and misses some. The repertoire consists of under 85,000 clones, with 87% occurring once and the leading ten covering 2.5% to 3%. The origin of this receptor is an adult with an advanced solid tumor such as melanoma, head and neck, liver or kidney cancer. The chain carries TRBV5-4 and TRBJ1-1, with 8 bases matching TRBD1. The sample here was CD4+ or CD8+ T cells sorted from blood, taken in a trial of the OX40 agonist ivuxolimab. The chain's CDR3 is CASSWTGLDTEAFF. The CDR3 DNA is TGTGCCAGCAGCTGGACAGGGTTGGACACTGAAGCTTTCTTT.